The 20 T cell receptor beta chains presented below share a single source sample, sequenced in a study of vaccination and CD4 T cells after COVID-19. Treatment described: 10-day PBMC culture with coronavirus spike peptide pools or control peptides (ViraFEST assay). These receptors are not linked to any known antigen. Oncomine TCR Beta short-read sequencing was applied to DNA from cultured CD4+ T cells. Each CDR3 protein is one row after TCRdb ran MiXCR on the PCR reads. Among some 15,000 distinct CDR3 sequences listed, under 60% were seen once. The sequenced sample consisted of CD4+ T cells from blood, cultured in vitro. The source is a human donor who had recovered from COVID-19.

The CDR3 is CATSREKQFTDTQYF. The CDR3 DNA reads as TGTGCCACCAGCAGAGAGAAACAGTTCACAGATACGCAGTATTTT. This chain links TRBV15 with TRBJ2-3, with D unclear. Deletions cut 0 bases from V and 2 bases from J, with 9 bases between. The germline gives CDR1 LNHNV, CDR2 YYDKDF (reference sequence). The CDR3 runs to 15 residues.

This clonotype has a handful of counts. This chain links TRBV6-5 with TRBJ1-1, with a possible D match to TRBD1 (6 bases). The CDR3 totals 16 residues. Germline CDR1 MNHEY, CDR2 SVGAGI. Deletions cut 0 bases from V and 4 bases from J, with 15 bases between. The CDR3 sequence: CASSYSSGGGGTEAFF. As DNA, the CDR3 is TGTGCCAGCAGTTACTCGAGCGGGGGGGGCGGCACTGAAGCTTTCTTT.

V gene TRBV10-2 combines with J gene TRBJ2-1, with TRBD2 identical over 9 bases. Germline CDR1 and CDR2: WSHSY and SAAADI. Unmatched junction bases numbered 7, after V lost 2 bases and J lost 2 bases. The CDR3 is made up of 17 amino acids. This chain's CDR3 is CASSEGDAGGPYNEQFF. The DNA of the CDR3 is TGCGCCAGCAGTGAGGGGGATGCGGGAGGGCCCTACAATGAGCAGTTCTTC.

In its sample, this clonotype was seen a few times. The chain carries TRBV27 and TRBJ2-1; tentatively, D is TRBD1 or TRBD2 (5 bases each). Germline V gene sequence: CDR1 MNHEY, CDR2 SMNVEV (reference sequence). CDR3 length: 17 amino acids. Trimming pared 0 bases from V and 0 bases from J, leaving 12 bases between. CDR3 sequence reads: CASSLSGWDLSYNEQFF. In DNA, the CDR3 is TGTGCCAGCAGTTTATCCGGGTGGGACCTCTCCTACAATGAGCAGTTCTTC.

This chain connects TRBV7-2 to TRBJ2-2; 10 nucleotides agree with TRBD2. Trimming took 4 bases from V and 6 from J; bases not matched to a gene: 8. There are 16 residues in the CDR3. Per the germline V gene, CDR1 is SGHTA and CDR2 is FQGNSA. The CDR3 is CASSSEAGGGPGELFF. CDR3 coding DNA: TGTGCCAGCAGCTCCGAAGCGGGGGGGGGCCCCGGGGAGCTGTTTTTT.

The genes are TRBV14 and TRBJ2-2, with 8 nucleotides matching TRBD2. V lost 4 bases to trimming and J lost 5 bases; unmatched junction nucleotides: 6. The CDR3 is made up of 15 amino acids. Germline lookup yields CDR1 SGHDN and CDR2 FVKESK. CDR3 residues: CASSPIAGGTGELFF. The CDR3 region has the DNA TGTGCCAGCAGCCCGATCGCGGGAGGAACCGGGGAGCTGTTTTTT.

The table lists this clonotype with a few counts. The J gene is TRBJ2-5, the V gene TRBV7-9, with TRBD2 matching 7 bases. V was pared by 6 bases and J by 4 bases, with 11 bases of the junction left unmatched. The CDR3 totals 15 residues. The germline V gene encodes CDR1 SEHNR and CDR2 FQNEAQ (reference sequence). The CDR3 bases are TGTGCCAGCAGTCTAGGTACGGGAGGACGAGAGACCCAGTACTTC. Its protein is CASSLGTGGRETQYF.

This chain uses TRBV20-1 with TRBJ1-5; possibly TRBD1 for D (6 bases). V dropped 5 bases and J dropped 1 base, with 12 bases sitting between them. This CDR3 region has 14 residues. The germline CDR1 and CDR2 sequences are DFQATT and SNEGSKA (reference sequence). The DNA of the CDR3 is TGCAGTGCTCTCAGGGGTGGGAGCAATCAGCCCCAGCATTTT. Protein sequence: CSALRGGSNQPQHF.

Details on this clonotype: One end of the junction varies from germline; a read error may be responsible. The genes are TRBV12-3 or TRBV12-4 and TRBJ1-6, with D maybe TRBD1 (5 bases). The CDR3 contains 13 residues. The CDR3 sequence: CASSKGYSSPLHF. CDR3 nucleotide sequence: TGTGCCAGCAGCAAGGGGTATAGTTCACCCCTCCACTTT.

The CDR3 nucleotides are TGCAGTGCTAGAGATTTCGGGGGAGGGCCAAGAGATACGCAGTATTTT. Residues: CSARDFGGGPRDTQYF. This chain joins TRBV20-1 and TRBJ2-3; 7 bases fit TRBD2. From germline, CDR1 is DFQATT and CDR2 SNEGSKA (reference sequence). Unmatched junction bases numbered 11, after V lost 0 bases and J lost 5 bases. The CDR3 has 16 residues.

The chain employs TRBV29-1 and TRBJ2-7; D is perhaps TRBD1 (6 bases). The CDR3 has 14 amino acids. Germline V gene lookup returns CDR1 SQVTM and CDR2 ANQGSEA. The V gene lost 4 bases and the J gene lost 1 base, with 14 bases spanning the gap. Here the CDR3 DNA reads TGCAGCGTTGGGACCGGTCAGGGGTCCTACGAGCAGTACTTC. Amino acid sequence: CSVGTGQGSYEQYF.

The CDR3 DNA reads TGTGCCAGCAGCTTAGCGCAGGTGGCGAACACCGGGGAGCTGTTTTTT. Its protein is CASSLAQVANTGELFF. The rearrangement links TRBV7-3 to TRBJ2-2; D is undetermined. CDR3 length: 16 amino acids. The V end was cut by 2 bases, the J end by 0 bases, with 10 bases between. Germline CDR1 is SGHTA and CDR2 is FQGTGA.

This clonotype was picked up a small number of times. The chain joins TRBV19 to TRBJ1-3, with D perhaps matching TRBD1 (6 bases). Trimming stripped 8 bases from V and 8 bases from J, with 25 bases between. The CDR3 spans 16 residues. Germline V CDR1 and CDR2: LNHDA, SQIVND (reference sequence). The CDR3 DNA reads as TGTGCCAGTGGAAAACGGGACACAGGATACTGGGACACCATATATTTT. Its protein product is CASGKRDTGYWDTIYF.

This clonotype was seen more than once but under ten times. The chain recombines TRBV12-3 or TRBV12-4 with TRBJ1-2, with TRBD1 identical over 8 bases. CDR3 length equals 14 residues. V lost 6 bases, J lost 4 bases, and 7 bases stayed unmatched. The CDR3 protein is CASSYLTGGYGYTF. The CDR3 DNA follows: TGTGCCAGCAGCTACCTCACAGGGGGCTATGGCTACACCTTC.

This chain connects TRBV5-1 to TRBJ1-6; 9 nucleotides align to TRBD1. The CDR3 spans 15 residues. J was trimmed by 13 bases and V by 1 base; bases with no gene match: 9. Germline-derived CDR1 and CDR2 are SGHRS and YFSETQ. CDR3 in DNA: TGCGCCAGCAGCTTGTCCCGGGACAGGGCCCAGCCCCTCCACTTT. This codes for CASSLSRDRAQPLHF.

The J gene is TRBJ2-7, the V gene TRBV6-2 or TRBV6-3; no reliable D call. Looked up from germline, CDR1 is MNHEY and CDR2 is SVGEGT. CDR3 size: 15 residues. The V end was cut by 5 bases, the J end by 4 bases, with 18 bases between. The CDR3 region is CASSPIVSFTYEQYF. CDR3 nucleotides: TGTGCCAGCAGTCCCATTGTGAGCTTCACTTACGAGCAGTACTTC.

This clonotype was counted a few times. The chain employs TRBV30 and TRBJ1-6; D uncertain. The CDR3 runs 12 residues. V was shortened by 1 base and J by 7 bases, with 5 bases between the two germline ends. Germline V gives CDR1 GTSNPN, CDR2 SVGIG (reference sequence). CDR3 in DNA: TGTGCCTGGAGTGACCCGAATTCACCCCTCCACTTT. This sequence encodes CAWSDPNSPLHF.

The chain couples TRBV20-1 to TRBJ1-2, with a possible D match to TRBD1 (5 bases). Trimming took off 0 bases at V and 3 bases at J, with 8 bases between the two ends. The CDR3 has 13 amino acids. Per germline, CDR1 DFQATT and CDR2 SNEGSKA (reference sequence). The CDR3 loop reads CSAREGLHYGYTF. CDR3 DNA: TGCAGTGCTAGAGAGGGGCTCCACTATGGCTACACCTTC.

The sample holds a few counts of this clonotype. This CDR3 is CASSPGGPIRGSEAFF. CDR3 nucleotide sequence: TGTGCCAGCAGCCCGGGAGGGCCGATCCGAGGGTCTGAAGCTTTCTTT. V is TRBV7-2 and J is TRBJ1-1; D unresolved. The germline V gene has CDR1 SGHTA and CDR2 FQGNSA. The CDR3 has 16 amino acids. V was clipped by 5 bases and J by 6 bases, with 22 bases between them.

This clonotype was observed a few times. The chain carries TRBV20-1 and TRBJ2-2, with 8 bases identical to TRBD1. The CDR3 runs 16 residues. Germline V gene sequence: CDR1 DFQATT, CDR2 SNEGSKA (reference sequence). V dropped 5 bases and J dropped 3; count of bases not matched to a gene: 11. Written as DNA, the CDR3 is TGCAGTGCTCGAACCGGACAGGGTGGGGACACCGGGGAGCTGTTTTTT. This gives the protein CSARTGQGGDTGELFF.